Below, 19 T cell receptor beta chains from the same sample are listed, as sequenced in a study of blood T cell repertoires in COVID-19. The protocol was immunoSEQ multiplex PCR, while the TCRdb copy is restricted to in-frame clones and leaves out a portion. The data show about 120,000 clones, approximately 90% seen once. Source material: peripheral blood. The receptor source for this set is a human donor with active COVID-19. The donor label of this sample is uncertain.

This chain joins TRBV10-3 and TRBJ1-6; perhaps TRBD1 as D (6 bases). The CDR3 is 15 amino acids. Trimming left V 6 bases short and J 5 bases short, with 14 bases between. The germline V gene has CDR1 ENHRY and CDR2 SYGVKD. CDR3 DNA: TGTGCCATCAGGCCCACAGAGGGGGATAATTCACCCCTCCACTTT. Encoded protein: CAIRPTEGDNSPLHF.

This clone was detected only once. The V call is TRBV5-5, the J call TRBJ1-1; 10 positions match TRBD1. CDR1 and CDR2 from the germline V gene are SGHKS and YYEKEE (reference sequence). CDR3 size: 16 residues. V was clipped by 6 bases and J by 3 bases; unmatched bases: 11. CDR3: CASTLGQGSWDTEAFF. CDR3 in DNA: TGTGCCAGCACCCTGGGACAGGGGTCCTGGGACACTGAAGCTTTCTTT. Full variable domain (missing parts from reference TRBV5-5 and TRBJ1-1): DAGVTQSPTHLIKTRGQQVTLRCSPISGHKSVSWYQQVLGQGPQFIFQYYEKEERGRGNFPDRFSARQFPNYSSELNVNALLLGDSALYLCASTLGQGSWDTEAFFGQGTRLTVV.

The chain is built from TRBV5-1 and TRBJ1-1, with 7 nucleotides matching TRBD1. The V gene's germline CDR1 is SGHRS and CDR2 YFSETQ. V gave up 4 bases and J gave up 3 bases; unmatched junction bases: 9. The CDR3 is 15 amino acids. Written as DNA, the CDR3 is TGCGCCAGCAGCAGACTGACAGGGTTGGACACTGAAGCTTTCTTT. Protein product: CASSRLTGLDTEAFF. The variable domain in full, completed from reference TRBV5-1 and TRBJ1-1, reads KAGVTQTPRYLIKTRGQQVTLSCSPISGHRSVSWYQQTPGQGLQFLFEYFSETQRNKGNFPGRFSGRQFSNSRSEMNVSTLELGDSALYLCASSRLTGLDTEAFFGQGTRLTVV.

This clone was seen a handful of times. This rearrangement joins TRBV6-5 to TRBJ1-1; 9 nucleotides line up with TRBD1. With 2 bases clipped from V and 1 base from J, the junction kept 2 bases outside the gene matches. CDR1 and CDR2 (germline): MNHEY, SVGAGI. The CDR3 contains 15 residues. The CDR3 loop reads CASSYQGQGNTEAFF. In nucleotides, the CDR3 is TGTGCCAGCAGTTACCAGGGACAGGGGAACACTGAAGCTTTCTTT.

The V and J genes are TRBV9 and TRBJ2-1; 7 bases are shared with TRBD2. The trim removed 3 bases at V and 4 bases at J, leaving 10 bases unmatched. CDR1 is SGDLS, CDR2 YYNGEE, per germline. There are 16 residues in the CDR3. CDR3 protein: CASSGKTGGPYNEQFF. The DNA for the CDR3 is TGTGCCAGCAGCGGCAAAACGGGGGGTCCTTACAATGAGCAGTTCTTC.

The chain carries TRBV11-2 and TRBJ2-2; D gene unclear. Trimming removed 3 bases from V and 1 base from J, with 3 bases in between. The germline gives CDR1 SGHAT, CDR2 FQNNGV. The CDR3 sequence is 13 residues long. Here the CDR3 reads CASSFQNTGELFF. CDR3 DNA: TGTGCCAGCAGCTTCCAGAACACCGGGGAGCTGTTTTTT.

This sequence joins TRBV11-3 and TRBJ2-7; 8 bases are shared with TRBD2. The V gene end was trimmed by 5 bases and the J gene end by 4 bases; junction bases not matched to a gene: 7. From germline, CDR1 is SGHNT and CDR2 YENEEA. CDR3 length: 14 residues. CDR3 sequence (DNA): TGTGCCAGCAGCCGTACAGCGGGGGCTTACGAGCAGTACTTC. It encodes CASSRTAGAYEQYF.

This clone has only a few counts. The chain employs TRBV7-6 and TRBJ1-3; D gene uncertain. V shed 5 bases and J shed 4 bases, with 15 bases lying between them. The CDR3 loop spans 15 amino acids. Germline CDR1 reads SGHVS; CDR2 reads FNYEAQ. The CDR3 reads CASSPRAGSGNTIYF. CDR3 bases: TGTGCCAGCAGCCCAAGGGCGGGCTCCGGAAACACCATATATTTT. Complete variable domain (other parts from reference TRBV7-6 and TRBJ1-3): GAGVSQSPRYKVTKRGQDVALRCDPISGHVSLYWYRQALGQGPEFLTYFNYEAQQDKSGLPNDRFSAERPEGSISTLTIQRTEQRDSAMYRCASSPRAGSGNTIYFGEGSWLTVV.

The chain joins TRBV10-2 to TRBJ2-2; D is unresolved. The CDR3 has 13 residues. V was trimmed by 6 bases and J by 8 bases, leaving 13 bases between them. Germline V CDR1 and CDR2: WSHSY, SAAADI. CDR3 in DNA: TGCGCCAGCAGCGCGCTAGGCCAGGGGGAGCTGTTTTTT. Protein product: CASSALGQGELFF.

The CDR3 DNA reads TGTGCCAGCAGCCCGACAGGGAACTACGAGCAGTACTTC. Its protein product is CASSPTGNYEQYF. The chain couples TRBV11-1 to TRBJ2-7, with TRBD1 matching 7 bases. The CDR3 contains 13 residues. Germline CDR1 and CDR2: SGHAT and FQDESV (reference sequence). The V and J ends lost 5 bases and 3 bases, in that order; junction bases with no gene match: 4. The full variable domain, its missing parts supplied by reference TRBV11-1 and TRBJ2-7, is EAEVAQSPRYKITEKSQAVAFWCDPISGHATLYWYRQILGQGPELLVQFQDESVVDDSQLPKDRFSAERLKGVDSTLKIQPAELGDSAMYLCASSPTGNYEQYFGPGTRLTVT.

CDR3 residues: CASSGPPDRANEKLFF. In DNA, the CDR3 is TGTGCCAGTAGTGGGCCCCCGGACAGGGCTAATGAAAAACTGTTTTTT. This chain uses TRBV19 with TRBJ1-4; 8 nucleotides align to TRBD1. CDR1 and CDR2 from the germline V gene are LNHDA and SQIVND (reference sequence). J gave up 3 bases and V 5 bases, and 8 bases lay outside the gene matches. This CDR3 region has 16 residues.

The V call is TRBV5-1, the J call TRBJ1-1; 7 bases are shared with TRBD1. CDR3 length equals 13 residues. The ends lost 4 bases at V and 7 bases at J; junction bases unmatched: 7. In germline, CDR1 is SGHRS, CDR2 YFSETQ. CDR3 coding DNA: TGCGCCAGCAGCCGCCGAGACAGGGTTGAAGCTTTCTTT. It yields the protein CASSRRDRVEAFF.

The gene calls are TRBV10-2 and TRBJ2-5, with TRBD2 identical over 7 bases. CDR1 WSHSY and CDR2 SAAADI come from the germline V gene. V shed 5 bases, J shed 3 bases, and the junction held 6 bases outside the gene matches. The length of the CDR3 is 14 residues. CDR3 loop: CASSLAGVKETQYF. CDR3 bases: TGCGCCAGCAGTCTCGCGGGGGTAAAAGAGACCCAGTACTTC.

J is TRBJ1-4 and V is TRBV9; perhaps TRBD1 as D (6 bases). Looked up from germline, CDR1 is SGDLS and CDR2 is YYNGEE. The CDR3 consists of 14 residues. V was cut by 5 bases and J by 0 bases, with 8 bases left in between. The CDR3 sequence: CASSTGPTNEKLFF. The CDR3 DNA reads as TGTGCCAGCAGTACAGGGCCAACTAATGAAAAACTGTTTTTT.

V is TRBV5-1 and J is TRBJ1-2, with D tentatively TRBD1 (5 bases). CDR1 and CDR2 (germline): SGHRS, YFSETQ. Between the trimmed V and J ends, which lost 3 bases and 7 bases, there was a span of 16 bases. The CDR3 sequence is 14 residues long. In DNA, the CDR3 is TGCGCCAGCAGCTGGGGACTCAGGGATGGTGGCTACACCTTC. Translating gives CASSWGLRDGGYTF.

The chain couples TRBV12-3 or TRBV12-4 to TRBJ1-1; D uncertain. The ends were cut back, 6 bases at V and 7 bases at J, with 12 bases in the middle. The CDR3 consists of 12 residues. The CDR3 bases are TGTGCCAGCAGATGGTACCCTAATGAAGCTTTCTTT. It specifies CASRWYPNEAFF.

This clone was detected only once. This rearrangement joins TRBV7-9 to TRBJ2-6; D not certain. This CDR3 is 16 amino acids long. Germline assignment: CDR1 SEHNR and CDR2 FQNEAQ (reference sequence). V lost 5 bases and J lost 0, with 11 bases in between. CDR3 residues: CASSLRSGSGANVLTF. DNA for the CDR3: TGTGCCAGCAGCCTCCGGTCCGGCTCTGGGGCCAACGTCCTGACTTTC.

The V call is TRBV5-1, the J call TRBJ2-2; 7 positions agree with TRBD1. The V gene's germline CDR1 is SGHRS and CDR2 YFSETQ. The CDR3 is made up of 15 amino acids. Losses at the gene ends were 3 bases for V and 3 bases for J; bases not matched to a gene: 5. The CDR3 loop is CASSSTGIDTGELFF. The CDR3 bases are TGCGCCAGCAGCTCGACAGGGATCGACACCGGGGAGCTGTTTTTT.

The CDR3 is CASSAGTGYNYGYTF. CDR3 bases: TGCGCCAGCAGCGCCGGGACAGGGTATAACTATGGCTACACCTTC. The chain combines TRBV4-3 with TRBJ1-2, with TRBD1 identical over 9 bases. V lost 5 bases to trimming and J lost 1 base; unmatched junction nucleotides: 5. Germline V gives CDR1 LGHNA, CDR2 YSLEER. This CDR3 has 15 amino acids.